This T cell receptor beta chain was obtained from a study of blood T cell repertoires in COVID-19. Assay used: immunoSEQ multiplex PCR; TCRdb lists only in-frame clones, some missing. Among nearly 350,000 clones, more than 85% were seen once, and the ten largest hold 1%. With V trimmed by 0 bases and J by 4 bases, 3 bases remained unmatched. The CDR3 extends over 15 amino acids. CDR1 SGHTA and CDR2 FQGNSA come from the germline V gene. The material sequenced was PBMCs or T cells enriched from blood (not recorded which). The chain combines TRBV7-2 with TRBJ1-3; 7 positions match TRBD1. The sequence came from a woman aged 25 to 39 who had recovered from COVID-19. The CDR3 here is CASSLAGTAGNTIYF. The DNA for the CDR3 is TGTGCCAGCAGCTTAGCTGGGACAGCCGGAAACACCATATATTTT.